This T cell receptor beta chain stems from a study of blood T cell repertoires in COVID-19. Study in general: T cells, B-cell-depleted T cells, or PBMCs supplied cDNA or gDNA.

Generated by immunoSEQ multiplex PCR, the TCRdb table keeps only in-frame clones and is missing some. The sample yields 55,000 to 85,000 clones, roughly 85% seen once. This clonotype originated in a man aged 60 to 69 with active or convalescent COVID-19. The specimen sequenced was peripheral blood.

The CDR3 spells CASRREGLGNYEQYF. CDR3 DNA: TGTGCCAGCAGGAGGGAGGGGCTCGGGAACTACGAGCAGTACTTC. The chain is built from TRBV6-5 and TRBJ2-7; 7 bases line up with TRBD2. The V segment lost 6 bases and the J segment 3 bases; nucleotides outside the gene matches: 11. This CDR3 has 15 amino acids. CDR1 and CDR2 (germline): MNHEY, SVGAGI.